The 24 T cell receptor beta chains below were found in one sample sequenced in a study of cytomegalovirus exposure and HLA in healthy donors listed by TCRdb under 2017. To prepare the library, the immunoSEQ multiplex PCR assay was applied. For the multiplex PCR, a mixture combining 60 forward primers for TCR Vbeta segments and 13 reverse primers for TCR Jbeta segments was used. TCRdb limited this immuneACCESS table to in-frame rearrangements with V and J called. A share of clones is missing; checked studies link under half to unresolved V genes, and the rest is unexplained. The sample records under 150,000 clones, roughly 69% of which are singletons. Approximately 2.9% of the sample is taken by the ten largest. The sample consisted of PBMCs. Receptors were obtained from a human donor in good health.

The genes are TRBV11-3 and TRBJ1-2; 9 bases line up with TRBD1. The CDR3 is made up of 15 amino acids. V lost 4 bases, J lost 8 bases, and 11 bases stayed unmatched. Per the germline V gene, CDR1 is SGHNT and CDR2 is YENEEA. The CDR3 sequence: CASSSIIQGARGYTF. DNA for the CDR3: TGTGCCAGCAGCTCCATAATACAGGGGGCGCGGGGCTACACCTTC.

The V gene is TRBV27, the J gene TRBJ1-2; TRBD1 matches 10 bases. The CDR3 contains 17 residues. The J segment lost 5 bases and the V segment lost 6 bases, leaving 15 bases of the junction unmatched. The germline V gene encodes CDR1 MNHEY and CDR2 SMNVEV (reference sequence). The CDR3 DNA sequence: TGTGCCAGCAGGCGGATATCGACAGGGGGCTATGGGTATGGCTACACCTTC. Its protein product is CASRRISTGGYGYGYTF.

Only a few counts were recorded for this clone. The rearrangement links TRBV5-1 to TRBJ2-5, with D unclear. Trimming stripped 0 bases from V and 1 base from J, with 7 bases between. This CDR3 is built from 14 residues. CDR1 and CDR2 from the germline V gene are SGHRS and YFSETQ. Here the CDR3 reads CASSLEPGQETQYF. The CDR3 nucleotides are TGCGCCAGCAGCTTGGAACCGGGCCAAGAGACCCAGTACTTC. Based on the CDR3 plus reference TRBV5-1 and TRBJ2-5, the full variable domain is KAGVTQTPRYLIKTRGQQVTLSCSPISGHRSVSWYQQTPGQGLQFLFEYFSETQRNKGNFPGRFSGRQFSNSRSEMNVSTLELGDSALYLCASSLEPGQETQYFGPGTRLLVL.

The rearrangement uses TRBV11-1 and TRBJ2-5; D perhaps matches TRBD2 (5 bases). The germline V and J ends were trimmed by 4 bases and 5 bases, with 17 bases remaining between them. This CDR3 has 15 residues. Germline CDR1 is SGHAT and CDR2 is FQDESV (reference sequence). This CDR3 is CASSSARDYRETQYF. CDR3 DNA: TGTGCCAGCAGCTCGGCGAGGGATTACCGGGAGACCCAGTACTTC. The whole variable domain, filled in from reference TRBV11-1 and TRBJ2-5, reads EAEVAQSPRYKITEKSQAVAFWCDPISGHATLYWYRQILGQGPELLVQFQDESVVDDSQLPKDRFSAERLKGVDSTLKIQPAELGDSAMYLCASSSARDYRETQYFGPGTRLLVL.

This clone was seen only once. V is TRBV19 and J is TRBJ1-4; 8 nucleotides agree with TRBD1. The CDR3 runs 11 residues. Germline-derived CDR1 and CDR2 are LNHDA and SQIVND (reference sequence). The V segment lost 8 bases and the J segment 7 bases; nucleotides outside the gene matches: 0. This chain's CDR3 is CASGQGEKLFF. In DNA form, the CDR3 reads TGTGCCAGTGGACAGGGTGAAAAACTGTTTTTT.

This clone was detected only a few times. As DNA, the CDR3 is TGTGCCAGCAGTCGACAGGGGAACAATGAGCAGTTCTTC. Its protein is CASSRQGNNEQFF. The chain joins TRBV11-2 to TRBJ2-1, with 8 nucleotides matching TRBD1. The CDR3 is made up of 13 amino acids. Unmatched junction bases numbered 3, after V lost 6 bases and J lost 5 bases. From germline, CDR1 is SGHAT and CDR2 FQNNGV. Variable domain in full (rest from reference TRBV11-2 and TRBJ2-1): EAGVAQSPRYKIIEKRQSVAFWCNPISGHATLYWYQQILGQGPKLLIQFQNNGVVDDSQLPKDRFSAERLKGVDSTLKIQPAKLEDSAVYLCASSRQGNNEQFFGPGTRLTVL.

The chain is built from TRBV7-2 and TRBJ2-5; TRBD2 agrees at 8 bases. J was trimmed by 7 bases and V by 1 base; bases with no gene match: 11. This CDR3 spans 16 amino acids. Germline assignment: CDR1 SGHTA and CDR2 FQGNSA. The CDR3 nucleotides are TGTGCCAGCAGCTTAGTTGCGGGGGGCGGCCCCACGACCCAGTACTTC. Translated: CASSLVAGGGPTTQYF. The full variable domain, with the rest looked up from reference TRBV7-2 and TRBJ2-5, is GAGVSQSPSNKVTEKGKDVELRCDPISGHTALYWYRQSLGQGLEFLIYFQGNSAPDKSGLPSDRFSAERTGGSVSTLTIQRTQQEDSAVYLCASSLVAGGGPTTQYFGPGTRLLVL.

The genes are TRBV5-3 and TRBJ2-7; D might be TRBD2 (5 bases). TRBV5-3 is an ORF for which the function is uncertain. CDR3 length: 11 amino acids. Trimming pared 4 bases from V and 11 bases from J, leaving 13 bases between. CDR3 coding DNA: TGTGCCAGAAGCCTCCTCGGGCGGGAGTACTTC. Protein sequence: CARSLLGREYF.

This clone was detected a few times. The CDR3: CASSVARRDYNEQFF. CDR3 DNA: TGTGCCAGCAGCGTAGCTAGGCGGGACTACAATGAGCAGTTCTTC. This chain connects TRBV9 to TRBJ2-1, with TRBD2 as a possible D gene (6 bases). The CDR3 is 15 residues long. V lost 0 bases and J lost 3, with 10 bases in between. Germline CDR1 is SGDLS and CDR2 is YYNGEE.

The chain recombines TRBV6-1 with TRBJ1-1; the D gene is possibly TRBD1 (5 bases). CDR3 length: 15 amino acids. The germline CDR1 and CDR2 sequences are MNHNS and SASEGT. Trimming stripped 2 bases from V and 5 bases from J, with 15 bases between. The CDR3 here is CASSEHSGMGTEAFF. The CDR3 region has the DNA TGTGCCAGCAGTGAACATTCAGGGATGGGGACTGAAGCTTTCTTT.

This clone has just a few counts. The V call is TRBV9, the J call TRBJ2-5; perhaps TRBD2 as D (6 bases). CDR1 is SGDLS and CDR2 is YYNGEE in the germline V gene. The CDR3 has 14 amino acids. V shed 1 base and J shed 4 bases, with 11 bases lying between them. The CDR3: CASSVSGATETQYF. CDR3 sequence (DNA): TGTGCCAGCAGCGTATCGGGAGCCACAGAGACCCAGTACTTC.

The CDR3 loop is CASSQTGLVHYEQYF. In DNA, the CDR3 is TGTGCCAGCAGTCAAACTGGACTAGTGCACTACGAGCAGTACTTC. The V call is TRBV7-2, the J call TRBJ2-7, with 7 bases lining up with TRBD2. Trimming took 6 bases from V and 3 from J; bases not matched to a gene: 11. Germline CDR1 and CDR2: SGHTA and FQGNSA. The CDR3 covers 15 residues.

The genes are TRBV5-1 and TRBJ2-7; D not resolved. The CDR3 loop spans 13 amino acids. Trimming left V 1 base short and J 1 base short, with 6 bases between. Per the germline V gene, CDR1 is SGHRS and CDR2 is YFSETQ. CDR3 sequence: CASSLTLSYEQYF. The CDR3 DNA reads TGCGCCAGCAGCTTGACTCTATCCTACGAGCAGTACTTC.

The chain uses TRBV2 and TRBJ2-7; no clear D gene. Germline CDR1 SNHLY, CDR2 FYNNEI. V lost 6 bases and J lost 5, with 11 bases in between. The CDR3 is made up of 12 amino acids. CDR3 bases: TGTGCCAGCAGGGGCCTCTGGGACGAGCAGTACTTC. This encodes CASRGLWDEQYF.

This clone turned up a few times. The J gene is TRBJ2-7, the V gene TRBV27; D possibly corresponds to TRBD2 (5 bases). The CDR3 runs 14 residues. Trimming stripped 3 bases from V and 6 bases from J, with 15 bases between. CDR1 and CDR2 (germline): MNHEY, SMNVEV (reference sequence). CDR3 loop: CASSFAGSKAEQYF. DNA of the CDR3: TGTGCCAGCAGTTTCGCTGGGAGCAAGGCCGAGCAGTACTTC.

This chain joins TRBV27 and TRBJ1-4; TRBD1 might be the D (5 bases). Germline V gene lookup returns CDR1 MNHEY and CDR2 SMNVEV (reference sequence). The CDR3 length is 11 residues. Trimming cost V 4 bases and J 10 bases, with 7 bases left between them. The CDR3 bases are TGTGCCAGCAGTTGGGGGGGAAAACTGTTTTTT. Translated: CASSWGGKLFF. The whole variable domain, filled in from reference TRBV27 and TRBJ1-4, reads EAQVTQNPRYLITVTGKKLTVTCSQNMNHEYMSWYRQDPGLGLRQIYYSMNVEVTDKGDVPEGYKVSRKEKRNFPLILESPSPNQTSLYFCASSWGGKLFFGSGTQLSVL.

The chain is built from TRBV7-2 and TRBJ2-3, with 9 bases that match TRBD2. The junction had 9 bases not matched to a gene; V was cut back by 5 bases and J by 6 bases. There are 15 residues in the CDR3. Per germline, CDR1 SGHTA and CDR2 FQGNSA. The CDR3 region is CASSRRIAGADTQYF. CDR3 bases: TGTGCCAGCAGCCGTCGGATAGCGGGAGCCGATACGCAGTATTTT.

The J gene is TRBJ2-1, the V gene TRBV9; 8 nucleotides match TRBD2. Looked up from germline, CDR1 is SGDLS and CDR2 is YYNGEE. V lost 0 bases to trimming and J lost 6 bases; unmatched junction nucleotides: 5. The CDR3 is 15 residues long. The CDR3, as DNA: TGTGCCAGCAGCGTAGGAACTAGCGGAAGCAATGAGCAGTTCTTC. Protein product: CASSVGTSGSNEQFF.

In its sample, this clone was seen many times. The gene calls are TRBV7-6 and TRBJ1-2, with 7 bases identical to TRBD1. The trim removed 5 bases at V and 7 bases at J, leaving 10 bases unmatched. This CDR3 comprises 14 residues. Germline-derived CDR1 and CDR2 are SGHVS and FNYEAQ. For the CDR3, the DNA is TGTGCCAGCAGCCCGGACAGGTTACTAATTGGCTACACCTTC. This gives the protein CASSPDRLLIGYTF.

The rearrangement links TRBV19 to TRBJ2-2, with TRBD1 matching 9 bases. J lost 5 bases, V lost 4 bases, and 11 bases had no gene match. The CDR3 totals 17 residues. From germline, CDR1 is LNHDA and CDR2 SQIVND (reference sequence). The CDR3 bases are TGTGCCAGTAGTAATGACGGGACAGGGCGGGAGACCGGGGAGCTGTTTTTT. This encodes CASSNDGTGRETGELFF.

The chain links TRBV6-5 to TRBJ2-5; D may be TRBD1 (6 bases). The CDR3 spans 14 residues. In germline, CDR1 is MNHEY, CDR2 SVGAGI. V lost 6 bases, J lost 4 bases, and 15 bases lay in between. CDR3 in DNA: TGTGCCAGCAGGAGGGGGTCATTTGTAGAGACCCAGTACTTC. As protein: CASRRGSFVETQYF.

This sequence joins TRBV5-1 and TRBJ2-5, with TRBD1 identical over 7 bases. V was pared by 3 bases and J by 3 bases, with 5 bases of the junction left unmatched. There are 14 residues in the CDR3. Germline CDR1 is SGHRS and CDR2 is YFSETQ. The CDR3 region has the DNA TGCGCCAGCAGCTCCGGACAGGCTGAAGAGACCCAGTACTTC. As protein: CASSSGQAEETQYF.

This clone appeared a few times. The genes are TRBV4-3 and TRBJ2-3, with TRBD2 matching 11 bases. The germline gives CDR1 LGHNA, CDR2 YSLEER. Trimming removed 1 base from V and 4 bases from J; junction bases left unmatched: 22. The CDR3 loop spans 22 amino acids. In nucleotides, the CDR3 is TGCGCCAGCAGCCAAGTTGGGGTGGGGCTAGCGGGAGGCCCAAATCCTGCAGATACGCAGTATTTT. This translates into CASSQVGVGLAGGPNPADTQYF.

The CDR3 DNA follows: TGTGCCAGCAGCCGACAGAAGTATAATGAAAAACTGTTTTTT. This codes for CASSRQKYNEKLFF. The rearrangement joins TRBV6-5 to TRBJ1-4; tentative D call: TRBD1 (5 bases). Germline lookup yields CDR1 MNHEY and CDR2 SVGAGI. The CDR3 is made up of 14 amino acids. Trimming stripped 6 bases from V and 4 bases from J, with 12 bases between.